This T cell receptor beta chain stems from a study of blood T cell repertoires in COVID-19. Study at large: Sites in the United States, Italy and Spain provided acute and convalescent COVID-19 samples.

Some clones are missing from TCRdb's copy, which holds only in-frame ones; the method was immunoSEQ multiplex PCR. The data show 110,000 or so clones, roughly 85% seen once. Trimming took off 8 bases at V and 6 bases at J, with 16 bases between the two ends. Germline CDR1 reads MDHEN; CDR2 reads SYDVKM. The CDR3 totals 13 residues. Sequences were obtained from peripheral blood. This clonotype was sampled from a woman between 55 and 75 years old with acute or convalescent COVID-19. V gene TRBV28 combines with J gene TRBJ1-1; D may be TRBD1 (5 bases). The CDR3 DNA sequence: TGTGCCAGCGCTACCGGGACTTGGGCTGAAGCTTTCTTT. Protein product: CASATGTWAEAFF.